These 20 T cell receptor beta chains share one sample of origin, sequenced in a study of technical replicates of blood from a handful of donors. The protocol was immunoSEQ multiplex PCR, while the TCRdb copy is restricted to in-frame clones and leaves out a portion. Of just over 75,000 clones listed, about 92% are singletons. Material: T cells isolated from PBMCs. These receptors originate from a human donor in good health.

This clone was recorded only once. V gene TRBV11-3 combines with J gene TRBJ2-7; TRBD2 might be the D (5 bases). V lost 1 base and J 4 bases, leaving 5 bases between the germline ends. This CDR3 comprises 12 residues. CDR1 and CDR2 from the germline V gene are SGHNT and YENEEA. Here the CDR3 DNA reads TGTGCCAGCAGCTTAGGGACTTACGAGCAGTACTTC. It codes for CASSLGTYEQYF.

The chain couples TRBV7-3 to TRBJ2-2; 11 bases are shared with TRBD1. The V gene's germline CDR1 is SGHTA and CDR2 FQGTGA. The CDR3 consists of 17 residues. Losses at the gene ends were 5 bases for V and 3 bases for J; bases not matched to a gene: 8. The CDR3 sequence is CASSPRTGGAYTGELFF. CDR3 DNA: TGTGCCAGCAGCCCCAGGACAGGGGGCGCGTACACCGGGGAGCTGTTTTTT.

J is TRBJ1-2 and V is TRBV6-5; D not resolved. The CDR3 is 14 amino acids. The V gene lost 5 bases and the J gene lost 7 bases, with 17 bases spanning the gap. CDR1 MNHEY and CDR2 SVGAGI come from the germline V gene. The CDR3 reads CASSTTGLGGGYTF. For the CDR3, the DNA is TGTGCCAGCAGTACAACCGGACTGGGTGGTGGCTACACCTTC.

The chain is built from TRBV19 and TRBJ1-2; 7 nucleotides match TRBD1. J was trimmed by 4 bases and V by 8 bases; bases with no gene match: 16. The CDR3 has 16 amino acids. The germline gives CDR1 LNHDA, CDR2 SQIVND (reference sequence). CDR3 residues: CASANLRQGSVYGYTF. The CDR3, as DNA: TGTGCCAGTGCCAATCTAAGACAGGGATCAGTCTATGGCTACACCTTC.

This chain connects TRBV7-9 to TRBJ2-5; D is possibly TRBD2 (5 bases). Trimming removed 5 bases from V and 5 bases from J, with 15 bases in between. Germline V gene sequence: CDR1 SEHNR, CDR2 FQNEAQ (reference sequence). The CDR3 is made up of 14 amino acids. The CDR3 region has the DNA TGTGCCAGCAGCCCAAAGGCTAGCAGGGAGACCCAGTACTTC. The encoded protein is CASSPKASRETQYF.

The V call is TRBV5-1, the J call TRBJ2-3; D gene unclear. The CDR3 has 16 amino acids. V lost 1 base, J lost 1 base, and 13 bases lay in between. Germline V gene lookup returns CDR1 SGHRS and CDR2 YFSETQ. The CDR3 loop is CASSLSYQAGTDTQYF. The CDR3 nucleotides are TGCGCCAGCAGCTTGTCCTATCAGGCCGGCACAGATACGCAGTATTTT.

The V and J genes are TRBV27 and TRBJ2-1; unclear D gene. The CDR3 extends over 11 amino acids. Trimming took off 3 bases at V and 7 bases at J, with 4 bases between the two ends. Germline V CDR1 and CDR2: MNHEY, SMNVEV (reference sequence). This chain's CDR3 is CASSFYNEQFF. The CDR3 region has the DNA TGTGCCAGCAGTTTTTATAATGAGCAGTTCTTC.

The CDR3 nucleotides are TGTGCCAGCAGCCAACAAGGGGACAGTGAAAAACTGTTTTTT. The encoded protein is CASSQQGDSEKLFF. This chain uses TRBV4-2 with TRBJ1-4; TRBD1 matches 7 bases. V dropped 2 bases and J dropped 7; count of bases not matched to a gene: 4. This CDR3 is built from 14 residues. Germline V gene lookup returns CDR1 LGHNA and CDR2 YNFKEQ.

The genes are TRBV28 and TRBJ2-4, with a weak D call TRBD2 (5 bases). The CDR3 covers 14 residues. CDR1 MDHEN and CDR2 SYDVKM come from the germline V gene. The germline V and J ends were trimmed by 7 bases and 3 bases, with 13 bases remaining between them. CDR3 sequence: CASTPSPNKNIQYF. CDR3 bases: TGTGCCAGCACCCCTAGCCCGAACAAAAACATTCAGTACTTC.

This clone was detected only a few times. The genes are TRBV18 and TRBJ2-4, with D possibly being TRBD2 (6 bases). The germline CDR1 and CDR2 sequences are KGHSH and LQKENI. This CDR3 has 16 amino acids. V lost 0 bases to trimming and J lost 5 bases, with 14 bases between them. This CDR3 reads CASSPPKGGNENIQYF. The CDR3 nucleotides are TGTGCCAGCTCACCACCGAAAGGCGGGAACGAAAACATTCAGTACTTC.

The chain joins TRBV4-1 to TRBJ2-1; 9 bases fit TRBD2. V lost 0 bases, J lost 2 bases, and 5 bases stayed unmatched. The germline V gene encodes CDR1 MGHRA and CDR2 YSYEKL. This CDR3 region has 17 residues. The CDR3 loop reads CASSQDGLAPTYNEQFF. CDR3 sequence (DNA): TGCGCCAGCAGCCAAGATGGACTAGCGCCTACCTACAATGAGCAGTTCTTC.

This clone was detected only a few times. V gene TRBV19 combines with J gene TRBJ1-1, with D perhaps TRBD1 (5 bases). There are 13 residues in the CDR3. The germline V gene has CDR1 LNHDA and CDR2 SQIVND (reference sequence). V lost 3 bases, J lost 1 base, and 6 bases lay in between. CDR3 sequence reads: CASSMTENTEAFF. The CDR3 DNA follows: TGTGCCAGTAGTATGACAGAGAACACTGAAGCTTTCTTT.

V gene TRBV19 combines with J gene TRBJ1-5, with D perhaps TRBD1 (5 bases). CDR1 LNHDA and CDR2 SQIVND come from the germline V gene (reference sequence). The CDR3 spans 16 residues. Trimming left V 3 bases short and J 4 bases short, with 16 bases between. The CDR3 is CASSIGQGIQNQPQHF. Written as DNA, the CDR3 is TGTGCCAGTAGTATTGGGCAGGGTATCCAAAATCAGCCCCAGCATTTT.

The chain has TRBV5-6 and TRBJ1-1; TRBD1 is a possible D gene (5 bases). The CDR3 is 12 residues long. From germline, CDR1 is SGHDT and CDR2 YYEEEE. Trimming removed 3 bases from V and 4 bases from J, with 7 bases in between. The DNA of the CDR3 is TGTGCCAGCAGCTACAGGTTCACTGAAGCTTTCTTT. Its protein is CASSYRFTEAFF.

This clone was seen once. The J gene is TRBJ1-1, the V gene TRBV29-1, with TRBD1 matching 8 bases. Germline CDR1 reads SQVTM; CDR2 reads ANQGSEA. After removal of 5 bases from V and 5 bases from J, the junction contained 7 bases not matched to a gene. CDR3 size: 13 residues. The CDR3 DNA is TGCAGCGTTCACACGACAGGGGCGACTGAAGCTTTCTTT. This gives the protein CSVHTTGATEAFF.

V and J are TRBV30 and TRBJ2-7; no definite D call. CDR3 length equals 12 residues. V was trimmed by 0 bases and J by 4 bases, leaving 7 bases between them. Germline V gene data show CDR1 as GTSNPN and CDR2 as SVGIG (reference sequence). The CDR3 sequence: CAWSVPEYEQYF. CDR3 nucleotides: TGTGCCTGGAGTGTCCCGGAGTACGAGCAGTACTTC.

The CDR3 sequence: CASSYSRVEQFF. The CDR3 DNA is TGTGCCAGCAGTTACTCGAGAGTGGAGCAGTTCTTC. The gene calls are TRBV6-6 and TRBJ2-1; D is ambiguous. This CDR3 is built from 12 residues. Germline V lookup: CDR1 MNHNY, CDR2 SVGAGI (reference sequence). V was pared by 0 bases and J by 10 bases, with 7 bases between.

The chain couples TRBV6-5 to TRBJ1-3; D call uncertain. CDR3 length: 15 amino acids. Germline V gene sequence: CDR1 MNHEY, CDR2 SVGAGI. V lost 0 bases and J lost 2, with 8 bases in between. The CDR3 coding sequence is TGTGCCAGCAGTTACTCGGGAGGGCCTGGAAACACCATATATTTT. Protein sequence: CASSYSGGPGNTIYF.

This clone showed up just once. V and J are TRBV6-4 and TRBJ2-5; D may be TRBD1 or TRBD2 (9 bases each). V was shortened by 5 bases and J by 5 bases, with 30 bases between the two germline ends. CDR3 size: 19 residues. The germline V gene encodes CDR1 MRHNA and CDR2 SNTAGT. The CDR3 DNA sequence: TGTGCCAGCAGTCCCGGGACAGGGTTTTGGCGGGAGGGCCCCGAGACCCAGTACTTC. This gives the protein CASSPGTGFWREGPETQYF.

This chain links TRBV4-1 with TRBJ1-2; unclear D gene. The CDR3 runs 15 residues. The V gene lost 6 bases and the J gene lost 0 bases, with 14 bases spanning the gap. Germline CDR1 and CDR2: MGHRA and YSYEKL. The CDR3 nucleotides are TGCGCCAGCAGACACCCGCTCTCCTCTAACTATGGCTACACCTTC. It yields the protein CASRHPLSSNYGYTF.